The 8 T cell receptor beta chains below all came from one sample that was sequenced in a study of blood T cell repertoires in COVID-19. Clones were sequenced by immunoSEQ multiplex PCR, and TCRdb holds only the in-frame ones, with some missing. In the table there are about 170,000 clones, around 91% of which are singletons. Sequenced: PBMCs or T cells enriched from blood (not recorded which). All receptors derive from a woman aged 18-30 years who had recovered from COVID-19.

The rearrangement joins TRBV19 to TRBJ2-1, with 7 bases that match TRBD2. The CDR3 covers 18 residues. CDR1 and CDR2 (germline): LNHDA, SQIVND (reference sequence). With V trimmed by 5 bases and J by 0 bases, 13 bases remained unmatched. CDR3 residues: CASSPPRTSWSSYNEQFF. The CDR3 DNA sequence: TGTGCCAGTAGTCCCCCACGGACTAGTTGGAGCTCCTACAATGAGCAGTTCTTC.

This clone is a singleton in its sample. The rearrangement joins TRBV28 to TRBJ2-5, with D possibly TRBD1 on 7 matching bases. CDR1 and CDR2 (germline): MDHEN, SYDVKM. V was trimmed by 6 bases and J by 4 bases, leaving 21 bases between them. This CDR3 comprises 16 residues. The CDR3 DNA follows: TGTGCCAGCAGCATCTGGGCAGGGGGAGGCGGAGAGACCCAGTACTTC. Translated, it gives CASSIWAGGGGETQYF.

The V call is TRBV28, the J call TRBJ2-3; 10 bases line up with TRBD2. J was trimmed by 3 bases and V by 6 bases; bases with no gene match: 12. This CDR3 is 17 amino acids long. Germline loops: CDR1 MDHEN, CDR2 SYDVKM. Written as DNA, the CDR3 is TGTGCCAGCAGCTACGCCACTAGCGGGGACCCTACAGATACGCAGTATTTT. Translating it yields CASSYATSGDPTDTQYF.

This clone was seen only once. The chain carries TRBV7-2 and TRBJ2-2; 7 bases are shared with TRBD1. The V gene end was trimmed by 6 bases and the J gene end by 7 bases; junction bases not matched to a gene: 8. The CDR3 extends over 14 amino acids. CDR1 SGHTA and CDR2 FQGNSA come from the germline V gene. CDR3 amino acids: CASRVRGYGGELFF. CDR3 in DNA: TGTGCCAGCAGGGTCAGGGGGTACGGCGGGGAGCTGTTTTTT.

The chain employs TRBV5-4 and TRBJ2-3; 8 bases line up with TRBD2. Germline V CDR1 and CDR2: SGHNT, YYREEE (reference sequence). With V trimmed by 1 base and J by 5 bases, 6 bases remained unmatched. CDR3 length equals 15 residues. The CDR3 DNA sequence: TGTGCCAGCAGCTTGTATTCGGGAGGGGTAGATACGCAGTATTTT. Translating it yields CASSLYSGGVDTQYF. Full variable domain (outside the CDR3, taken from reference TRBV5-4 and TRBJ2-3): ETGVTQSPTHLIKTRGQQVTLRCSSQSGHNTVSWYQQALGQGPQFIFQYYREEENGRGNFPPRFSGLQFPNYSSELNVNALELDDSALYLCASSLYSGGVDTQYFGPGTRLTVL.

The V gene is TRBV4-1, the J gene TRBJ2-1; tentative D call: TRBD2 (7 bases). CDR3 length equals 16 residues. Germline V lookup: CDR1 MGHRA, CDR2 YSYEKL. V was clipped by 2 bases and J by 9 bases, with 20 bases between them. Here the CDR3 DNA reads TGCGCCAGCAGCCAAAGAACTCAAGAGGGGGAGGGTGAGCAGTTCTTC. Translation gives CASSQRTQEGEGEQFF.

The chain couples TRBV18 to TRBJ2-7; 12 bases agree with TRBD1. The CDR3 has 14 amino acids. Trimming cost V 2 bases and J 6 bases; bases outside gene matches: 2. The V gene's germline CDR1 is KGHSH and CDR2 LQKENI. This chain's CDR3 is CASSPGTGGLEQYF. Here the CDR3 DNA reads TGTGCCAGCTCACCAGGGACAGGGGGCCTCGAGCAGTACTTC.

This chain uses TRBV19 with TRBJ2-3, with a weak D call TRBD2 (6 bases). The CDR3 runs to 15 residues. From germline, CDR1 is LNHDA and CDR2 SQIVND (reference sequence). V dropped 6 bases and J dropped 1 base, with 14 bases sitting between them. In nucleotides, the CDR3 is TGTGCCAGTAGCCGGAGGGCCGGGGGCACAGATACGCAGTATTTT. Translation: CASSRRAGGTDTQYF. Combining the CDR3 with reference TRBV19 and TRBJ2-3 gives the whole variable domain DGGITQSPKYLFRKEGQNVTLSCEQNLNHDAMYWYRQDPGQGLRLIYYSQIVNDFQKGDIAEGYSVSREKKESFPLTVTSAQKNPTAFYLCASSRRAGGTDTQYFGPGTRLTVL.